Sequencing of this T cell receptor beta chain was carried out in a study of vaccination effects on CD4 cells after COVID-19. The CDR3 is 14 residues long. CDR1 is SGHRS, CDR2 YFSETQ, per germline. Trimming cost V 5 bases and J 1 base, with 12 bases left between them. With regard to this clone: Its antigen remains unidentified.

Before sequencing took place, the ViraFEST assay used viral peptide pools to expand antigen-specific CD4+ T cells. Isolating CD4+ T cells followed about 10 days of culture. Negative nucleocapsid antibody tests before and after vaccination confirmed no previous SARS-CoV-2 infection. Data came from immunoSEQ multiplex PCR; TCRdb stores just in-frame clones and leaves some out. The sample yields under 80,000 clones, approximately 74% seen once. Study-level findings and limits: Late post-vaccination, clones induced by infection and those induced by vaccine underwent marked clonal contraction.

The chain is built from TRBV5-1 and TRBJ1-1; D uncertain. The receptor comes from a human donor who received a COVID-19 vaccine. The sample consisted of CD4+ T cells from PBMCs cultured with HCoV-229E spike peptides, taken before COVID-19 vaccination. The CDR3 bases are TGCGCCAGCAGGTCCTCCGCAGCGAACACTGAAGCTTTCTTT. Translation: CASRSSAANTEAFF.